This T cell receptor (beta chain) was sequenced in a study of T cell responses to AZD1222 COVID-19 vaccine. Profiled with immunoSEQ multiplex PCR; TCRdb holds only in-frame clones, not every one. This sample has 110,000 or so clones, with around 90% found just once. The study, taken as a whole, reports: In the spike-specific TCR repertoire, nearly half reportedly target unmutated variant regions. Regions 160-218 and 743-854 dominated among vaccine-associated CD4 TCRs spanning spike.

A word on this clone: Its antigen is unknown.

The TCR comes from an adult in good health. The input for sequencing was peripheral blood, taken on day 0 of AZD1222 vaccination.

The DNA of the CDR3 is TGCGCCAGCAGCTTGGGGGCCCACACTGAAGCTTTCTTT. This translates into CASSLGAHTEAFF. The gene calls are TRBV5-1 and TRBJ1-1, with D unclear. CDR3 length: 13 residues. The V and J ends lost 0 bases and 3 bases respectively, with 6 bases between them. Germline V gene sequence: CDR1 SGHRS, CDR2 YFSETQ.